This passage covers 28 T cell receptor beta chains from one sample sequenced in a study of Ad26.COV2.S vaccination and SARS-CoV-2 variants. Some clones are missing from TCRdb's copy, which holds only in-frame ones; the method was immunoSEQ multiplex PCR. This table holds roughly 410,000 clones, about 80% found once. Treatment: 19 received Ad26.COV2.S at low or high dose, single or two shots; 5 received placebo; per-sample allocation not given. Day 63 after the first vaccine or placebo injection was the time point for sampling. The sample in question was peripheral blood, obtained in a trial of Ad26.COV2.S vaccine versus placebo. These receptors all come from a person between 18 and 60 years old who received the Ad26.COV2.S COVID-19 vaccine or a placebo.

This sequence joins TRBV5-5 and TRBJ2-3, with 7 bases fitting TRBD1. This CDR3 comprises 17 residues. CDR1 SGHKS and CDR2 YYEKEE come from the germline V gene (reference sequence). Unmatched junction bases numbered 9, after V lost 0 bases and J lost 2 bases. CDR3 nucleotide sequence: TGTGCCAGCAGCTTGGGGCCCGGAACAGGGGACACAGATACGCAGTATTTT. This gives the protein CASSLGPGTGDTDTQYF.

The rearrangement links TRBV2 to TRBJ1-5, with D possibly matching TRBD1 (5 bases). Trimming removed 5 bases from V and 5 bases from J, with 13 bases in between. The CDR3 is made up of 14 amino acids. The germline V gene has CDR1 SNHLY and CDR2 FYNNEI. The CDR3 DNA sequence: TGTGCCAGCAGTCCCACAGGACGCGATCAGCCCCAGCATTTT. It codes for CASSPTGRDQPQHF.

The chain has TRBV12-3 or TRBV12-4 and TRBJ1-1, with TRBD1 identical over 7 bases. This CDR3 is built from 13 residues. V shed 6 bases and J 7 bases; nucleotides not matched to a gene: 8. CDR3 DNA sequence: TGTGCCAGCAGCGGGGGACAGACGAATGAAGCTTTCTTT. Translating gives CASSGGQTNEAFF.

The chain uses TRBV14 and TRBJ2-1; a weak D match, TRBD1 (6 bases). From germline, CDR1 is SGHDN and CDR2 FVKESK. The CDR3 runs to 17 residues. V was shortened by 0 bases and J by 4 bases, with 16 bases between the two germline ends. The CDR3 sequence: CASSQDLPGVNYNEQFF. In DNA form, the CDR3 reads TGTGCCAGCAGCCAAGATCTCCCAGGGGTAAATTACAATGAGCAGTTCTTC.

The gene calls are TRBV19 and TRBJ2-3; 9 nucleotides line up with TRBD2. The CDR3 totals 13 residues. After removal of 10 bases from V and 7 bases from J, the junction contained 9 bases not matched to a gene. The germline gives CDR1 LNHDA, CDR2 SQIVND (reference sequence). The CDR3 DNA reads TGTGCCACCTCAGTTAGCGGGAGTTATACGCAGTATTTT. Amino acid sequence: CATSVSGSYTQYF.

The chain combines TRBV5-1 with TRBJ2-7; D is possibly TRBD2 (6 bases). Germline V gives CDR1 SGHRS, CDR2 YFSETQ. The CDR3 consists of 14 residues. Trimming cost V 2 bases and J 5 bases, with 14 bases left between them. As DNA, the CDR3 is TGCGCCAGCAGCTTTTCCCCAGGCGGGGACGAGCAGTACTTC. Its translation is CASSFSPGGDEQYF.

CDR3 region: CASSSYDTSNTEAFF. CDR3 nucleotides: TGTGCCAGCTCATCCTATGACACCTCGAACACTGAAGCTTTCTTT. This sequence joins TRBV18 and TRBJ1-1; the D is unclear. Germline CDR1 reads KGHSH; CDR2 reads LQKENI. The V gene lost 5 bases and the J gene lost 1 base, with 14 bases spanning the gap. The CDR3 is 15 amino acids.

This clone has a single count. CDR3 nucleotides: TGTGCCAGCAGCTTAAGTATCCTAGCGGGGAGGAGCACAGATACGCAGTATTTT. Translating it yields CASSLSILAGRSTDTQYF. V usage is TRBV7-9 and J usage is TRBJ2-3, with 9 bases fitting TRBD2. CDR3 length equals 18 residues. CDR1 is SEHNR, CDR2 FQNEAQ, per germline (reference sequence). Trimming cost V 2 bases and J 0 bases; bases outside gene matches: 9.

This clone was counted between two and nine times. The V gene is TRBV4-1, the J gene TRBJ1-3; no clear D. This CDR3 has 13 residues. V lost 1 base to trimming and J lost 2 bases, with 3 bases between them. Germline assignment: CDR1 MGHRA and CDR2 YSYEKL. CDR3 sequence (DNA): TGCGCCAGCAGCCAAGTGCCTGGAAACACCATATATTTT. It codes for CASSQVPGNTIYF.

The chain is built from TRBV6-5 and TRBJ1-6, with D possibly matching TRBD1 (6 bases). Germline V gene sequence: CDR1 MNHEY, CDR2 SVGAGI. V lost 0 bases to trimming and J lost 10 bases, with 16 bases between them. This CDR3 is built from 16 residues. The CDR3 nucleotides read TGTGCCAGCAGTTACTCGGCCCCAGGGGCTGGATCACCCCTCCACTTT. Its protein product is CASSYSAPGAGSPLHF.

The V call is TRBV3-1 (or the pseudogene TRBV3-2), the J call TRBJ1-1; the D is unclear. Germline CDR1 and CDR2: LGHDT and YNNKEL (reference sequence). The CDR3 runs to 15 residues. Trimming left V 3 bases short and J 4 bases short, with 15 bases between. This CDR3 is CASSQGWSASTEAFF. For the CDR3, the DNA is TGTGCCAGCAGCCAGGGATGGTCGGCGAGCACTGAAGCTTTCTTT.

This clone was seen once. V gene TRBV6-2 or TRBV6-3 combines with J gene TRBJ1-2; a weak D match, TRBD1 (5 bases). The V end was cut by 5 bases, the J end by 4 bases, with 14 bases between. The germline V gene has CDR1 MNHEY and CDR2 SVGEGT. This CDR3 is 14 amino acids long. The CDR3: CASSRQGTGYGYTF. The CDR3 DNA follows: TGTGCCAGCAGTAGGCAGGGAACTGGCTATGGCTACACCTTC.

The rearrangement joins TRBV7-9 to TRBJ1-1; D is unclear. From germline, CDR1 is SEHNR and CDR2 FQNEAQ (reference sequence). Trimming shortened V by 3 bases and J by 0 bases, and 8 bases separated the two germline ends. The CDR3 contains 14 residues. The CDR3 region has the DNA TGTGCCAGCAGCTTGCTACACCTGAACACTGAAGCTTTCTTT. Translated: CASSLLHLNTEAFF.

CDR3 in DNA: TGTGCCAGCAGCGTAGCCGGGACTAGCGGGAGTAGGGATGAGCAGTTCTTC. Translating it yields CASSVAGTSGSRDEQFF. The chain uses TRBV9 and TRBJ2-1, with 14 bases identical to TRBD2. The CDR3 contains 17 residues. Germline loops: CDR1 SGDLS, CDR2 YYNGEE. V lost 0 bases, J lost 8 bases, and 7 bases stayed unmatched.

V and J are TRBV5-1 and TRBJ2-7, with D uncertain. This CDR3 has 12 residues. Trimming took off 1 base at V and 5 bases at J, with 7 bases between the two ends. Germline V lookup: CDR1 SGHRS, CDR2 YFSETQ. The CDR3 region is CASSLLQDEQYF. The CDR3, as DNA: TGCGCCAGCAGCTTGCTTCAGGACGAGCAGTACTTC. The full variable domain, its missing parts supplied by reference TRBV5-1 and TRBJ2-7, is KAGVTQTPRYLIKTRGQQVTLSCSPISGHRSVSWYQQTPGQGLQFLFEYFSETQRNKGNFPGRFSGRQFSNSRSEMNVSTLELGDSALYLCASSLLQDEQYFGPGTRLTVT.

The chain joins TRBV4-1 to TRBJ2-7; D not certain. Looked up from germline, CDR1 is MGHRA and CDR2 is YSYEKL. V lost 1 base and J lost 7, with 14 bases in between. The CDR3 runs to 14 residues. Here the CDR3 DNA reads TGCGCCAGCAGCCAAGTCTTAGGTAGTCGGGAGCAGTACTTC. Encoded protein: CASSQVLGSREQYF.

The V and J genes are TRBV24-1 and TRBJ2-4, with 11 bases aligning to TRBD1. The V and J ends lost 3 bases and 15 bases, in that order; junction bases with no gene match: 6. The CDR3 covers 13 residues. From germline, CDR1 is KGHDR and CDR2 SFDVKD. CDR3 in amino acids: CATSDPGTGGTYF. CDR3 bases: TGTGCCACCAGTGATCCCGGGACAGGGGGTACGTACTTC.

This chain connects TRBV25-1 to TRBJ2-4; a possible D gene is TRBD2 (6 bases). Trimming removed 8 bases at V and 8 bases at J, with 13 bases between. The length of the CDR3 is 12 residues. Germline CDR1 and CDR2: MGHDK and SYGVNS. The CDR3 coding sequence is TGTGCCAGCGCCGGGAGTGAGGACATTCAGTACTTC. It yields the protein CASAGSEDIQYF.

V gene TRBV7-2 combines with J gene TRBJ2-1, with D uncertain. CDR1 is SGHTA and CDR2 is FQGNSA in the germline V gene. The CDR3 sequence is 14 residues long. V was trimmed by 5 bases and J by 11 bases, leaving 19 bases between them. CDR3 sequence: CASSPDSSQRKQFF. In DNA, the CDR3 is TGTGCCAGCAGCCCTGACTCATCTCAAAGGAAGCAGTTCTTC.

The chain links TRBV18 to TRBJ2-6, with D possibly matching TRBD1 (6 bases). This CDR3 contains 18 residues. The ends were cut back, 3 bases at V and 0 bases at J, with 15 bases in the middle. Germline CDR1 KGHSH, CDR2 LQKENI. The CDR3 DNA reads as TGTGCCAGCTCACCTCGAACAGGGAGTCTCTCTGGGGCCAACGTCCTGACTTTC. This codes for CASSPRTGSLSGANVLTF.

The chain recombines TRBV7-2 with TRBJ2-7; tentatively, D is TRBD1 (6 bases). The germline V and J ends were trimmed by 5 bases and 0 bases, with 11 bases remaining between them. CDR1 and CDR2 (germline): SGHTA, FQGNSA. This CDR3 is 14 amino acids long. The CDR3 loop reads CASSPGQRSYEQYF. CDR3 bases: TGTGCCAGCAGCCCAGGACAGCGCTCCTACGAGCAGTACTTC.

The chain combines TRBV5-1 with TRBJ1-1; D gene unclear. The CDR3 runs to 14 residues. Between the trimmed V and J ends, which lost 5 bases and 1 base, there was a span of 12 bases. Germline V gene sequence: CDR1 SGHRS, CDR2 YFSETQ. The CDR3 reads CASRGVSGNTEAFF. For the CDR3, the DNA is TGCGCCAGCAGAGGAGTGTCGGGGAACACTGAAGCTTTCTTT.

This chain connects TRBV27 to TRBJ1-1; possible D gene TRBD1, 5 bases. This CDR3 has 14 amino acids. Trimming took 8 bases from V and 3 from J, leaving 16 bases between them. CDR1 MNHEY and CDR2 SMNVEV come from the germline V gene (reference sequence). The CDR3 loop is CASGLVRGYTEAFF. In DNA, the CDR3 is TGTGCCAGCGGACTAGTCCGGGGGTACACTGAAGCTTTCTTT.

The CDR3 DNA follows: TGTGCCAGCAGCCGCGGGACAGGGGGTCCCTTTCAAGAGACCCAGTACTTC. Protein: CASSRGTGGPFQETQYF. The V gene is TRBV6-2 or TRBV6-3, the J gene TRBJ2-5; TRBD1 aligns across 11 bases. The CDR3 covers 17 residues. The germline CDR1 and CDR2 sequences are MNHEY and SVGEGT. J lost 2 bases, V lost 6 bases, and 11 bases had no gene match.

The rearrangement links TRBV7-8 to TRBJ2-4; 7 bases match TRBD1. This CDR3 is 13 amino acids long. Trimming removed 6 bases from V and 6 bases from J; junction bases left unmatched: 5. CDR1 SGHVS and CDR2 FQNEAQ come from the germline V gene. The CDR3 bases are TGTGCCAGCAGAAAAAACAGGGGAAACATTCAGTACTTC. Protein: CASRKNRGNIQYF.

This clone has only one observation. The identical CDR3 is also encoded by other nucleotide sequences in the sample. V and J are TRBV5-1 and TRBJ1-1; tentatively, D is TRBD1 (6 bases). The CDR3 sequence is 15 residues long. Per the germline V gene, CDR1 is SGHRS and CDR2 is YFSETQ. Trimming left V 0 bases short and J 2 bases short, with 11 bases between. CDR3 loop: CASSLVSGVNTEAFF. In DNA form, the CDR3 reads TGCGCCAGCAGCTTGGTATCAGGGGTAAACACTGAAGCTTTCTTT.

The chain recombines TRBV5-1 with TRBJ1-4; the D is unclear. The CDR3 has 12 amino acids. Between the trimmed V and J ends, which lost 7 bases and 5 bases, there was a span of 9 bases. Per germline, CDR1 SGHRS and CDR2 YFSETQ. In DNA, the CDR3 is TGCGCCAGCCGGGCACCCAATGAAAAACTGTTTTTT. This codes for CASRAPNEKLFF.

The chain has TRBV29-1 and TRBJ2-7; D gene uncertain. CDR1 is SQVTM, CDR2 ANQGSEA, per germline. CDR3 length equals 14 residues. Trimming shortened V by 7 bases and J by 0 bases, and 16 bases separated the two germline ends. CDR3 nucleotide sequence: TGCAGCGCTAAAGAAATTGGGAACTCCTACGAGCAGTACTTC. It translates to CSAKEIGNSYEQYF.